This TCR beta chain was retrieved from a study of Graves' ophthalmopathy and Graves' hyperthyroidism. Study as a whole: A follow-up of 18 months without ophthalmopathy meant that hyperthyroidism was stable.

Patients were diagnosed from clinical symptoms, serum thyroxine, TRAb, thyroid ultrasound and orbital computed tomography. Beta-chain TCR CDR3 regions were amplified from RNA transcripts. An opening RT-PCR round employed HTBI primers and preceded a second-round multiplex PCR. TCRdb re-analysed the multiplex PCR reads in MiXCR, keeping a single row per CDR3 protein. The sample has 1 million to 1.3 million distinct CDR3 sequences, less than 45% seen once. As concerns this clonotype: Its target is unknown. This may be a read error: a much more frequent sequence differs by one nucleotide.

Study results and caveats: A model built from 13 signatures distinguished ophthalmopathy from stable hyperthyroidism with approximately 89% sensitivity and about 80% specificity.

Sequencing was done on a sample of peripheral blood or thyroid tissue (not recorded which). The source of this sequence is an adult man with Graves' hyperthyroidism.

In DNA form, the CDR3 reads TGTGCCAGCAGCGTGGGATTCACCGGGGAGCTGCTTTTT. This translates into CASSVGFTGELLF. V and J are TRBV9 and TRBJ2-2; a possible D gene is TRBD2 (5 bases). The CDR3 sequence is 13 residues long. Germline V CDR1 and CDR2: SGDLS, YYNGEE.